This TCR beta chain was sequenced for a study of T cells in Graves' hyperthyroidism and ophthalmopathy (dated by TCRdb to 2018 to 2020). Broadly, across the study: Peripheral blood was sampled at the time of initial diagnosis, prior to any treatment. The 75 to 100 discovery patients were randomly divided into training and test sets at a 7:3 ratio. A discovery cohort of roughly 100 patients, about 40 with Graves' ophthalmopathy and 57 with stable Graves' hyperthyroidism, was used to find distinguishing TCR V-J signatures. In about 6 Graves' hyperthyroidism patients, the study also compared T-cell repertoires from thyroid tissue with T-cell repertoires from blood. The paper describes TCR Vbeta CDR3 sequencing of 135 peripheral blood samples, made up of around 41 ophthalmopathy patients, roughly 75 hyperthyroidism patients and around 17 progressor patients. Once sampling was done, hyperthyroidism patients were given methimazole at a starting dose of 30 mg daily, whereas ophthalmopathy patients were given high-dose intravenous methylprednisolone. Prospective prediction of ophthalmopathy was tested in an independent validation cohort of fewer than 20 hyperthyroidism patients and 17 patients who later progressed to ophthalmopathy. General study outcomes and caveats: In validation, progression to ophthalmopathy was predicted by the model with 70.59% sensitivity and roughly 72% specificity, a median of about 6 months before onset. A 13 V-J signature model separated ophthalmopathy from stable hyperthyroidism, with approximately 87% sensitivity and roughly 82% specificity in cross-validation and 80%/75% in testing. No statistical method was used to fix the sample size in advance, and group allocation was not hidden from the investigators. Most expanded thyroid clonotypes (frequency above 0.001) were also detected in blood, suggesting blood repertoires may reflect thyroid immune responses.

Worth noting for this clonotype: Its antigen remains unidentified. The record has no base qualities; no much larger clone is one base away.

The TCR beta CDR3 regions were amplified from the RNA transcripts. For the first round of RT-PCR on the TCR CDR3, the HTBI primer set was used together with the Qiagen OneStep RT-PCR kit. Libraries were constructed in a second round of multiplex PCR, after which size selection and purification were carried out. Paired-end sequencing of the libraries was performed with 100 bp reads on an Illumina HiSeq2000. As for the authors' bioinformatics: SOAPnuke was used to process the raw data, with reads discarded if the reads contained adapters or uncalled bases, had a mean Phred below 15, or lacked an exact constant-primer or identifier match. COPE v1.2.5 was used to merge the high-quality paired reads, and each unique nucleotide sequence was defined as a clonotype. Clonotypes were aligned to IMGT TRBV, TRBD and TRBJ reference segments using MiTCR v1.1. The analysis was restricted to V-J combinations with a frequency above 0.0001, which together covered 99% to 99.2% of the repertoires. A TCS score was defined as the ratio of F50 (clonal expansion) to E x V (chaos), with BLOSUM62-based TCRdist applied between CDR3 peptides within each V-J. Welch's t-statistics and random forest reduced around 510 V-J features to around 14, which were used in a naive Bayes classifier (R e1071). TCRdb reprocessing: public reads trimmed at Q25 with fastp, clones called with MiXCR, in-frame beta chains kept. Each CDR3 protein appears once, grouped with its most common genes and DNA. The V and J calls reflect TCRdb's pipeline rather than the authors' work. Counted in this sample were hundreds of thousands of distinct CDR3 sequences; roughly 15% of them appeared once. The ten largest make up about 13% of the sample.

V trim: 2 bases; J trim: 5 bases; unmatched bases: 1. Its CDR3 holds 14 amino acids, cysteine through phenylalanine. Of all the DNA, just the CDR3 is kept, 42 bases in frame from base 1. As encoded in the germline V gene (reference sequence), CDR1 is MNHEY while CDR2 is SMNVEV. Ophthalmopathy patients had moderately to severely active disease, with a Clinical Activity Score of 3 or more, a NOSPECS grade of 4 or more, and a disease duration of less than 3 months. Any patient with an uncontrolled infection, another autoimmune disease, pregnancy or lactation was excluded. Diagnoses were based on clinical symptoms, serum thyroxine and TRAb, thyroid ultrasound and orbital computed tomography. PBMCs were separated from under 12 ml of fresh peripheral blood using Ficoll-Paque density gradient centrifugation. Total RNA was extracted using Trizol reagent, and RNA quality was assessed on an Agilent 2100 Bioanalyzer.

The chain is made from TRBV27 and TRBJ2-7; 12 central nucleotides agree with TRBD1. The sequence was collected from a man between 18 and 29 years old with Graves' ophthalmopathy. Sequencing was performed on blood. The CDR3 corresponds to CASSLRDRGHEQYF. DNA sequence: TGTGCCAGCAGTTTAAGGGACAGGGGGCACGAGCAGTACTTC.